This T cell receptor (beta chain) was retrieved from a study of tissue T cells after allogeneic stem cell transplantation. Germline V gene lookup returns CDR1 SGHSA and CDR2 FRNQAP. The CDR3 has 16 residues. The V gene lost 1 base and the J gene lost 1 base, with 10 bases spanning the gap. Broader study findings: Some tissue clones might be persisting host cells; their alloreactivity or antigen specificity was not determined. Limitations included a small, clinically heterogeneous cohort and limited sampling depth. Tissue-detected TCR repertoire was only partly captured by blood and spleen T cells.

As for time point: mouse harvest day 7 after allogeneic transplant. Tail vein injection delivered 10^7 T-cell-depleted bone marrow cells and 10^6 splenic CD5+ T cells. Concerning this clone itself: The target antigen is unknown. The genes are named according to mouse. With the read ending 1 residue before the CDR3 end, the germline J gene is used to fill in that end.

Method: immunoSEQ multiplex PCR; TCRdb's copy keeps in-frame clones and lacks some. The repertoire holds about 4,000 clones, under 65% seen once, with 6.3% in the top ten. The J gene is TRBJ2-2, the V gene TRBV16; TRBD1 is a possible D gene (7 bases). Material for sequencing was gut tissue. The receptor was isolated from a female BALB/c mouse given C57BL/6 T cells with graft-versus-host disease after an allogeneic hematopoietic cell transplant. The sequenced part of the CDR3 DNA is TGTGCAAGCAGCTTAGGAGGGGGCGTAAACACCGGGCAGCTCTAC. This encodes CASSLGGGVNTGQLY. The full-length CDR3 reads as CASSLGGGVNTGQLYF.